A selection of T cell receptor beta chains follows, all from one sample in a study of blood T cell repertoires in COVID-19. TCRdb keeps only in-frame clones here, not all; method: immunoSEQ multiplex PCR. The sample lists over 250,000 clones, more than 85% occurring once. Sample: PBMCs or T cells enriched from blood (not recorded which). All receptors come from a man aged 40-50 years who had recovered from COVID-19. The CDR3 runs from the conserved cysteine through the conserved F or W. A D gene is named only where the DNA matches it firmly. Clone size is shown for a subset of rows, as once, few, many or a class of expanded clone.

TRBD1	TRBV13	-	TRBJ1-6	CASSFWDRGFNSPLHF	TGTGCCAGCAGCTTTTGGGACAGGGGGTTTAATTCACCCCTCCACTTT
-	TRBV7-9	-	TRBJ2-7	CASSLAPRGPGREQYF	TGTGCCAGCAGCTTAGCTCCGCGCGGGCCCGGACGAGAGCAGTACTTC
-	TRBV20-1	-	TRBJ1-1	CSARGSTEAFF	TGCAGTGCTAGAGGGAGTACTGAAGCTTTCTTT
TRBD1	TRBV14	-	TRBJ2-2	CASSPQGAVGELFF	TGTGCCAGCAGCCCACAGGGGGCCGTCGGGGAGCTGTTTTTT
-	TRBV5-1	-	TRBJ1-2	CASSLDSPGYTF	TGCGCCAGCAGCCTAGACAGCCCTGGCTACACCTTC
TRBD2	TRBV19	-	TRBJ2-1	CASNPTSGRHNEQFF	TGTGCCAGTAATCCGACTAGCGGGAGACACAATGAGCAGTTCTTC
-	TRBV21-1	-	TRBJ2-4	CASSKARGTPLAKNIQYF	TGTGCCAGCAGCAAAGCTAGAGGGACACCTTTAGCCAAAAACATTCAGTACTTC
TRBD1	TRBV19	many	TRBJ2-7	CASSYLGQGSYEQYF	TGTGCCAGTAGCTATTTGGGACAGGGCTCCTACGAGCAGTACTTC
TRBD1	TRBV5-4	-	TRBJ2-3	CASSLYDPRDRSTDTQYF	TGTGCCAGCAGCTTGTATGACCCCCGGGACAGAAGCACAGATACGCAGTATTTT
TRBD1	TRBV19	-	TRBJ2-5	CASSIRDRGWGETQYF	TGTGCCAGTAGTATACGCGACAGGGGATGGGGAGAGACCCAGTACTTC
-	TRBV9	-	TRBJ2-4	CASSPLTGYQYF	TGTGCCAGCAGCCCCCTAACAGGATATCAGTACTTC
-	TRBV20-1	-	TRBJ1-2	CSASSDRSINYGYTF	TGCAGTGCTAGTAGTGACAGATCAATTAACTATGGCTACACCTTC
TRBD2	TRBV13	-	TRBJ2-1	CASSFLAGGHNEQFF	TGTGCCAGCAGCTTCCTAGCGGGAGGACACAATGAGCAGTTCTTC
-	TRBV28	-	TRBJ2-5	CASSQGLGETQYF	TGTGCCAGTTCACAGGGCCTGGGCGAGACCCAGTACTTC